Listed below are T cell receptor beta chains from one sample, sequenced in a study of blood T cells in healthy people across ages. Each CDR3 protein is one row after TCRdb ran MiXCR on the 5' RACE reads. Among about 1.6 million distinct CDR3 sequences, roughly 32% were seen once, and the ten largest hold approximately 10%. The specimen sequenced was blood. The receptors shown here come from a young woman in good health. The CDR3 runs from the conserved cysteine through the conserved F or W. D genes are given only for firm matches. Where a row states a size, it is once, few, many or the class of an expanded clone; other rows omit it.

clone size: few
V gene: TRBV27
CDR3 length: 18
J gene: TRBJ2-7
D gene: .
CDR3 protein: CASSSGTVGRGGLYEQYF
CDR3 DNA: TGTGCCAGCAGTAGTGGGACAGTAGGCAGGGGGGGCCTCTACGAGCAGTACTTC

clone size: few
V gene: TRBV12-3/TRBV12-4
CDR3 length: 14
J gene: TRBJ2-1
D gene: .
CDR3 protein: CASSYPPRAHEQFF
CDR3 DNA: TGTGCCAGCAGTTACCCGCCTAGGGCACATGAGCAGTTCTTC

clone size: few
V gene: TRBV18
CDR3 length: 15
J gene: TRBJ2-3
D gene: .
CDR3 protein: CASSFQGTSTDTQYF
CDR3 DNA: TGTGCCAGCTCATTTCAGGGAACGAGCACAGATACGCAGTATTTT

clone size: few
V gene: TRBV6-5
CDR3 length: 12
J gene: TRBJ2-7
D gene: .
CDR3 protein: CASIAEDYEQYF
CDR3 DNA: TGTGCCAGCATTGCAGAGGACTACGAGCAGTACTTC

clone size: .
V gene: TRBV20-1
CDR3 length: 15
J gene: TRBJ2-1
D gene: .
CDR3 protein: CSARDRGHGLYEQFF
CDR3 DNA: TGCAGTGCTAGAGATAGGGGACACGGACTCTATGAGCAGTTCTTC

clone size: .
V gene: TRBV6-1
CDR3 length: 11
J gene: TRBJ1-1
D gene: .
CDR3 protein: CASMVHTEAFF
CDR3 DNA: TGTGCCAGCATGGTGCACACTGAAGCTTTCTTT

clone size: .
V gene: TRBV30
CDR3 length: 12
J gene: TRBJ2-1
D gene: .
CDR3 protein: CAWSLEGNEQFF
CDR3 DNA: TGTGCCTGGAGTTTGGAGGGAAATGAGCAGTTCTTC

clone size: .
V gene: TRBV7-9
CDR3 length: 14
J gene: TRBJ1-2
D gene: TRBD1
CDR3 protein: CASSLNRGRGGYTF
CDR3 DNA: TGTGCCAGCAGCCTAAACAGGGGGCGTGGTGGCTACACCTTC

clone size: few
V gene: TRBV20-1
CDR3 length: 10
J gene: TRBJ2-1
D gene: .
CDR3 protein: CSATRVEQFF
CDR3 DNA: TGCAGTGCTACCCGGGTCGAGCAGTTCTTC

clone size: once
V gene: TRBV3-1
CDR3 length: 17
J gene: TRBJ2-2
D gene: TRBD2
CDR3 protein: CASSQDQGSGGTGELFF
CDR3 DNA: TGTGCCAGCAGCCAAGATCAGGGCAGCGGGGGGACCGGGGAGCTGTTTTTT

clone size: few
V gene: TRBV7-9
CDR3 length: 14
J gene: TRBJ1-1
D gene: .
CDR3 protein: CASSFGGQSTEAFF
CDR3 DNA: TGTGCCAGCAGCTTTGGCGGTCAATCCACTGAAGCTTTCTTT

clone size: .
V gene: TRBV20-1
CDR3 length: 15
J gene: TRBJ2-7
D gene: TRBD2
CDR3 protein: CSAGPSGSSSYEQYF
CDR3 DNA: TGCAGTGCTGGCCCTAGCGGGTCTAGCTCCTACGAGCAGTACTTC

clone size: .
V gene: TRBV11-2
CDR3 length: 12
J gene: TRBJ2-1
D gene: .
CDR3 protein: CASSWVYNEQFF
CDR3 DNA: TGTGCCAGCAGCTGGGTATACAATGAGCAGTTCTTC

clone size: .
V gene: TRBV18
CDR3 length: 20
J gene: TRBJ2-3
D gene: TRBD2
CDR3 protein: CASSPFGLAGGQRGTDTQYF
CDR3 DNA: TGTGCCAGCTCACCTTTTGGACTAGCGGGAGGTCAACGTGGCACAGATACGCAGTATTTT

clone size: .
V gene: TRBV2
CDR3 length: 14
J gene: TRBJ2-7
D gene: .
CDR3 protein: CASRGEASSYEQYF
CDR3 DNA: TGTGCCAGCAGGGGGGAGGCCTCCTCCTACGAGCAGTACTTC

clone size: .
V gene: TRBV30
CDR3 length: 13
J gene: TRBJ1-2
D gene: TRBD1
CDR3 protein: CAWSSRGLRGYTF
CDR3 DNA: TGTGCCTGGAGTAGTAGGGGGCTTCGTGGCTACACCTTC

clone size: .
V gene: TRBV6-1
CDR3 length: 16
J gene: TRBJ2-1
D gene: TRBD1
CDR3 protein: CASPPDRFDTYNEQFF
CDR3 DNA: TGTGCCAGCCCTCCGGACAGGTTCGATACCTACAATGAGCAGTTCTTC

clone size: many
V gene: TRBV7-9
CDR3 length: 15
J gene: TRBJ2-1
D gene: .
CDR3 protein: CASSLGEWGYNEQFF
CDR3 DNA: TGTGCCAGCAGCTTAGGGGAGTGGGGATACAATGAGCAGTTCTTC

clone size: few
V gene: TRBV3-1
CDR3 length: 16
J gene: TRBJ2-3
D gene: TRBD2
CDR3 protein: CASSQDVGLLTDTQYF
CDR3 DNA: TGTGCCAGCAGCCAAGACGTGGGACTACTCACAGATACGCAGTATTTT

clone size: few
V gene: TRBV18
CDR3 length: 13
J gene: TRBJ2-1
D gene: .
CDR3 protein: CASSPTSSLEQFF
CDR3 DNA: TGTGCCAGCTCACCGACTAGTTCACTGGAGCAGTTCTTC

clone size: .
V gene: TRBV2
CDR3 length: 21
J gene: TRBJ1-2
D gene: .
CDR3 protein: CASSEDPVWDYRPQKDYGYTF
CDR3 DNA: TGTGCCAGCAGTGAAGACCCGGTTTGGGACTACCGTCCCCAAAAAGACTATGGCTACACCTTC

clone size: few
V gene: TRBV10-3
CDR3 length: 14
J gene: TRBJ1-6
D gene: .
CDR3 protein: CAISEQGSNSPLHF
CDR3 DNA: TGTGCCATCAGTGAGCAAGGATCCAATTCACCCCTCCACTTT

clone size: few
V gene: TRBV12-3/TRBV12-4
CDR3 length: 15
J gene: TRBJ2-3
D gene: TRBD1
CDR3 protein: CASSSPTGDTDTQYF
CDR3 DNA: TGTGCCAGCAGCTCACCCACAGGGGACACAGATACGCAGTATTTT

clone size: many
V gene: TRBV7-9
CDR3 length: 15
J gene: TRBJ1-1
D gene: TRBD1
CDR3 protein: CASSPDRDVNTEAFF
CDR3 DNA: TGTGCCAGCAGCCCGGACAGGGACGTGAACACTGAAGCTTTCTTT

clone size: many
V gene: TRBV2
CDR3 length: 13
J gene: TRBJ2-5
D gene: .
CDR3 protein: CASSVDRQETQYF
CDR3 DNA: TGTGCCAGCAGTGTAGACAGGCAAGAGACCCAGTACTTC

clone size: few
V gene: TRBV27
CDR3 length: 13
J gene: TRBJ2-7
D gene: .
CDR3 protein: CASSLTWSYEQYF
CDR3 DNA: TGTGCCAGCAGTTTGACCTGGTCCTACGAGCAGTACTTC

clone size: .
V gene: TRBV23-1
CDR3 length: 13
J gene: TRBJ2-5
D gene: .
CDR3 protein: CARGVQKGETQYF
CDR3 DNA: TGCGCCAGAGGAGTCCAGAAGGGGGAGACCCAGTACTTC

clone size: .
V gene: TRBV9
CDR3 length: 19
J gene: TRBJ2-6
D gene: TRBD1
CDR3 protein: CASSARQGPSRSGANVLTF
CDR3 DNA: TGTGCCAGCAGCGCGAGACAGGGGCCCTCCCGTTCTGGGGCCAACGTCCTGACTTTC

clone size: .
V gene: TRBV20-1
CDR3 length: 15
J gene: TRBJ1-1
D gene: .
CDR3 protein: CSAREPGHMNTEAFF
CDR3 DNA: TGCAGTGCTAGAGAGCCAGGCCACATGAACACTGAAGCTTTCTTT

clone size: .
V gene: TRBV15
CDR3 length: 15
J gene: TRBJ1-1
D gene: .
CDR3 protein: CATSRGVGSNTEAFF
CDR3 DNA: TGTGCCACCAGCAGAGGCGTGGGCTCGAACACTGAAGCTTTCTTT

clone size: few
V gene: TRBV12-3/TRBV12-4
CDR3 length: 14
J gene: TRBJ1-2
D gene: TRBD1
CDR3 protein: CASSADRGLNGYTF
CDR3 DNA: TGTGCCAGCAGTGCGGACAGGGGGCTAAATGGCTACACCTTC

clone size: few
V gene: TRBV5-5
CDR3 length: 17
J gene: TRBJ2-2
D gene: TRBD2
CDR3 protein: CASSSGTSGGYTGELFF
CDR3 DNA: TGTGCCAGCAGCTCCGGGACTAGCGGGGGATACACCGGGGAGCTGTTTTTT

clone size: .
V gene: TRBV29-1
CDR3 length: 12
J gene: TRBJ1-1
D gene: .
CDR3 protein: CSVEESRTEAFF
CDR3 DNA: TGCAGCGTTGAAGAAAGTAGGACTGAAGCTTTCTTT

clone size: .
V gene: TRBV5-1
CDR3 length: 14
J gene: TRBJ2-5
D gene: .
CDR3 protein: CAGTPDKLLETQYF
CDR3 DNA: TGCGCCGGCACGCCGGACAAGCTGCTGGAGACCCAGTACTTC

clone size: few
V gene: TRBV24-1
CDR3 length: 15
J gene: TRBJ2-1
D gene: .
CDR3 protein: CATSDFGGKGNEQFF
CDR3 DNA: TGTGCCACCAGTGATTTTGGGGGGAAAGGGAATGAGCAGTTCTTC

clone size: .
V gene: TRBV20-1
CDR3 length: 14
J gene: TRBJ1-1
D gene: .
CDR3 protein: CRPSVESRKTEAFF
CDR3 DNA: TGCAGACCTAGTGTAGAATCAAGGAAAACTGAAGCTTTCTTT

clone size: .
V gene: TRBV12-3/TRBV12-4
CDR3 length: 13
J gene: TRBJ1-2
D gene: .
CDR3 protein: CASGKGQFYGYTF
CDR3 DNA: TGTGCCAGTGGGAAGGGACAATTCTATGGCTACACCTTC

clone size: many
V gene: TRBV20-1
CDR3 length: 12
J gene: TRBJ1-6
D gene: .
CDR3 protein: CSATGPNSPLHF
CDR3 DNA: TGCAGTGCTACAGGACCTAATTCACCCCTCCACTTT